This T cell receptor beta chain was documented in a study of T cell responses to AZD1222 COVID-19 vaccine. Looking at the study overall: Second-dose intervals of approximately 4 or approximately 12 weeks were pooled. Findings and limits, study-wide: The breadth and depth of Spike-specific TCRs increased once two AZD1222 doses had been given.

With 5 bases removed from V and 5 bases from J, the gap between germline ends came to 13 bases. CDR1 and CDR2 (germline): SGHTA, FQGNSA. CDR3 length equals 13 residues. As concerns this clone: The antigen remains undetermined.

Produced via immunoSEQ multiplex PCR; TCRdb's table is partial and in-frame only. The sample comprises 150,000 or so clones, 85% to 95% of which are singletons, and 4% to 5.5% rests with the top ten. This TCR was recovered from an adult in good health. The source material was peripheral blood, sampled on day 0 of AZD1222 vaccination. V gene TRBV7-2 combines with J gene TRBJ2-7; D may be TRBD2 (6 bases). CDR3 residues: CASSEISSDEQYF. The CDR3 nucleotides are TGTGCCAGCAGCGAAATCTCTAGCGACGAGCAGTACTTC.